This passage covers 24 T cell receptor beta chains from one sample sequenced in a study of T cell repertoires in cytomegalovirus infection. TCRdb redid the calling of the reads with MiXCR, one entry per CDR3 protein. The repertoire holds 400,000 or so distinct CDR3 sequences, with 15% to 20% as singletons. Sequencing used PBMCs. The receptors originated from a human donor in good health (CMV status not recorded). Some clones in this sample may be carry-over from other donors' samples.

This clonotype was picked up a small number of times. The rearrangement uses TRBV6-1 and TRBJ2-1; D possibly uses TRBD1 or TRBD2 (7 bases each). Germline V gene sequence: CDR1 MNHNS, CDR2 SASEGT. The germline V and J ends were trimmed by 8 bases and 16 bases, with 18 bases remaining between them. The CDR3 has 11 amino acids. CDR3 sequence (DNA): TGTGCCAGCGTAGGGGGGGGGGACAGTTTCTTC. Its protein product is CASVGGGDSFF.

This clonotype was seen at least ten times. One base away lies a much larger clone, so this may be a sequencing read error. The chain has TRBV5-4 and TRBJ1-1; D is unclear. V gave up 2 bases and J gave up 1 base, with 6 bases separating them. There are 13 residues in the CDR3. CDR1 is SGHNT, CDR2 YYREEE, per germline (reference sequence). CDR3 bases: TGTGCCAGCAGCTTAGACTGGAACACTGAAGCTTTCTTT. Translating gives CASSLDWNTEAFF.

This chain uses TRBV27 with TRBJ1-5, with D possibly being TRBD1 (6 bases). Germline CDR1 and CDR2: MNHEY and SMNVEV (reference sequence). The CDR3 is 17 residues long. Trimming took 2 bases from V and 6 from J, leaving 20 bases between them. This CDR3 is CASSLRGRDTGGQPQHF. Here the CDR3 DNA reads TGTGCCAGCAGTTTAAGGGGCAGGGACACTGGTGGTCAGCCCCAGCATTTT.

In its sample, this clonotype was seen many times. The rearrangement joins TRBV7-2 to TRBJ1-1; TRBD1 is a possible D gene (5 bases). Germline CDR1 reads SGHTA; CDR2 reads FQGNSA. V dropped 4 bases and J dropped 1 base, with 16 bases sitting between them. The CDR3 covers 16 residues. The CDR3, as DNA: TGTGCCAGCAGCTCATACCAACAGGTAAAGAACACTGAAGCTTTCTTT. Protein sequence: CASSSYQQVKNTEAFF.

This chain uses TRBV18 with TRBJ2-5, with TRBD1 identical over 8 bases. V trimming: 4 bases; J trimming: 5 bases; junction bases outside the gene matches: 9. Germline CDR1 reads KGHSH; CDR2 reads LQKENI. This CDR3 is built from 15 residues. The CDR3 sequence: CASSLTATGVETQYF. CDR3 coding DNA: TGTGCCAGCTCACTCACGGCGACAGGGGTGGAGACCCAGTACTTC. The full variable domain, with the rest looked up from reference TRBV18 and TRBJ2-5, is NAGVMQNPRHLVRRRGQEARLRCSPMKGHSHVYWYRQLPEEGLKFMVYLQKENIIDESGMPKERFSAEFPKEGPSILRIQQVVRGDSAAYFCASSLTATGVETQYFGPGTRLLVL.

This clonotype showed up many times. The gene calls are TRBV7-8 and TRBJ1-1, with D uncertain. There are 13 residues in the CDR3. Germline CDR1 SGHVS, CDR2 FQNEAQ. Trimming took 6 bases from V and 5 from J, leaving 13 bases between them. The CDR3 sequence: CASSLSIRTEAFF. The CDR3 DNA follows: TGTGCCAGCAGTTTAAGTATTAGGACTGAAGCTTTCTTT.

This clonotype was counted a few times. The gene calls are TRBV29-1 and TRBJ2-7, with a possible D match to TRBD1 (6 bases). Trimming cost V 5 bases and J 4 bases, with 21 bases left between them. Germline-derived CDR1 and CDR2 are SQVTM and ANQGSEA. This CDR3 has 15 residues. The CDR3, as DNA: TGCAGCGTTTTGGGGAGTTGGGGGCGTTTATACGAGCAGTACTTC. Residues: CSVLGSWGRLYEQYF.

V usage is TRBV19 and J usage is TRBJ1-5; maybe TRBD1 (5 bases). Trimming left V 1 base short and J 4 bases short, with 14 bases between. The CDR3 extends over 16 amino acids. Germline V gene data show CDR1 as LNHDA and CDR2 as SQIVND (reference sequence). In DNA, the CDR3 is TGTGCCAGTAGTATAGGTTGGCCACAGGTTAATCAGCCCCAGCATTTT. As protein: CASSIGWPQVNQPQHF.

This clonotype was detected a few times. CDR3 sequence reads: CSASPTQDTEAFF. The CDR3 bases are TGCAGTGCTAGTCCAACCCAGGACACTGAAGCTTTCTTT. V usage is TRBV20-1 and J usage is TRBJ1-1; D remains ambiguous. The CDR3 spans 13 residues. CDR1 DFQATT and CDR2 SNEGSKA come from the germline V gene (reference sequence). The V and J ends lost 3 bases and 3 bases respectively, with 11 bases between them.

The chain couples TRBV12-5 to TRBJ1-1; D ambiguous. The CDR3 runs 15 residues. Trimming removed 5 bases at V and 1 base at J, with 14 bases between. CDR1 is LGHNT, CDR2 FRNRAP, per germline. Here the CDR3 reads CASGPTRAQNTEAFF. The CDR3, as DNA: TGTGCTAGTGGTCCGACGAGGGCCCAGAACACTGAAGCTTTCTTT.

The rearrangement joins TRBV6-6 to TRBJ1-6; 7 bases map to TRBD1. The CDR3 consists of 13 residues. V lost 6 bases to trimming and J lost 13 bases; unmatched junction nucleotides: 9. The germline V gene encodes CDR1 MNHNY and CDR2 SVGAGI (reference sequence). The CDR3 bases are TGTGCCAGCAGCCGACCCAGGGGGGGTCCCCTCCACTTT. It codes for CASSRPRGGPLHF.

This clonotype was counted between two and nine times. The gene calls are TRBV19 and TRBJ2-1; possible D gene TRBD1, 5 bases. Deletions cut 5 bases from V and 8 bases from J, with 19 bases between. The CDR3 extends over 15 amino acids. Germline CDR1 LNHDA, CDR2 SQIVND (reference sequence). This CDR3 is CASSGVQGFIDEQFF. The CDR3 coding sequence is TGTGCCAGTAGTGGGGTGCAGGGCTTTATCGATGAGCAGTTCTTC.

V gene TRBV7-9 combines with J gene TRBJ1-1; D possibly corresponds to TRBD1 (5 bases). The germline gives CDR1 SEHNR, CDR2 FQNEAQ (reference sequence). The CDR3 spans 17 residues. V gave up 5 bases and J gave up 3 bases, with 22 bases separating them. Written as DNA, the CDR3 is TGTGCCAGCAGCGCCACTCCCGGGGCCACATCGGACACTGAAGCTTTCTTT. Translating gives CASSATPGATSDTEAFF.

This clonotype appeared a few times. With a much larger clone just one base away, this may be a read error. The V and J genes are TRBV11-2 and TRBJ2-5; D may be TRBD1 or TRBD2 (5 bases each). Per germline, CDR1 SGHAT and CDR2 FQNNGV. CDR3 length: 14 residues. V was clipped by 4 bases and J by 1 base, with 10 bases between them. Here the CDR3 DNA reads TGTGCCAGCAGCTCGGGACGGATCCAAGAGACCCAGTACTTC. It specifies CASSSGRIQETQYF.

This rearrangement joins TRBV4-2 to TRBJ2-1, with TRBD1 matching 8 bases. Germline CDR1 LGHNA, CDR2 YNFKEQ. Trimming took 5 bases from V and 9 from J; bases not matched to a gene: 6. The CDR3 length is 13 residues. The CDR3 reads CASSTGGVTEQFF. The CDR3, as DNA: TGTGCCAGCAGCACAGGGGGAGTGACTGAGCAGTTCTTC.

To note about this clonotype: Relative to the germline gene, one junction end is altered; a read error may explain this. The gene calls are TRBV7-4 and TRBJ1-1; 7 nucleotides align to TRBD1. Germline V gene data show CDR1 as SGHVT and CDR2 as SQSDAQ. The CDR3 contains 14 residues. This CDR3 is CASRLDRVVTEAFF. DNA of the CDR3: TGTGCCAGCAGGTTAGACAGGGTTGTAACTGAAGCTTTCTTT.

This clonotype occurred many times. The J gene is TRBJ2-7, the V gene TRBV7-2; 7 nucleotides match TRBD2. The CDR3 is 15 residues long. Germline assignment: CDR1 SGHTA and CDR2 FQGNSA. V shed 4 bases, J shed 2 bases, and the junction held 8 bases outside the gene matches. Here the CDR3 reads CASSSGTAGTYEQYF. The CDR3 DNA follows: TGTGCCAGCAGCTCGGGTACAGCGGGGACCTACGAGCAGTACTTC.

This clonotype has only a few counts. The chain recombines TRBV12-3 or TRBV12-4 with TRBJ1-2, with D maybe TRBD1 (6 bases). V lost 4 bases to trimming and J lost 4 bases, with 13 bases between them. CDR3 length equals 14 residues. CDR3 amino acids: CASSSLGGVYGYTF. In DNA form, the CDR3 reads TGTGCCAGCAGTTCCCTAGGGGGGGTCTATGGCTACACCTTC.

This clonotype was picked up a small number of times. The V call is TRBV2, the J call TRBJ2-5; tentatively, D is TRBD1 or TRBD2 (5 bases each). The CDR3 loop spans 13 amino acids. Germline V gene sequence: CDR1 SNHLY, CDR2 FYNNEI. V lost 6 bases and J lost 4, with 12 bases in between. CDR3 nucleotide sequence: TGTGCCAGCAGCGGGGCGGCGGGAGAGACCCAGTACTTC. It encodes CASSGAAGETQYF.

The chain combines TRBV20-1 with TRBJ1-5; D might be TRBD1 (5 bases). V was cut by 3 bases and J by 3 bases, with 15 bases left in between. The CDR3 consists of 15 residues. Germline V gene lookup returns CDR1 DFQATT and CDR2 SNEGSKA (reference sequence). The CDR3 DNA is TGCAGTGCTAGGGGGGGTGGCATAACCAATCAGCCCCAGCATTTT. Residues: CSARGGGITNQPQHF.

This chain joins TRBV3-1 and TRBJ2-7, with 15 bases matching TRBD2. Trimming removed 4 bases from V and 2 bases from J; junction bases left unmatched: 6. The CDR3 extends over 17 amino acids. Germline V gene data show CDR1 as LGHDT and CDR2 as YNNKEL (reference sequence). CDR3 coding DNA: TGTGCCAGCAGCCCGGGACTAGCGGGAGGCCGAGCCTACGAGCAGTACTTC. It yields the protein CASSPGLAGGRAYEQYF.

In this sample, this clonotype turned up a few times. The chain is built from TRBV28 and TRBJ1-2; D is unresolved. CDR3 size: 13 residues. Germline-derived CDR1 and CDR2 are MDHEN and SYDVKM. V lost 2 bases and J lost 4, with 8 bases in between. The CDR3: CASSLPASYGYTF. The CDR3 region has the DNA TGTGCCAGCAGTTTACCCGCTTCCTATGGCTACACCTTC.

V gene TRBV19 combines with J gene TRBJ1-1; D is perhaps TRBD1 (5 bases). V was pared by 6 bases and J by 1 base, with 15 bases between. Germline CDR1 reads LNHDA; CDR2 reads SQIVND (reference sequence). The CDR3 has 15 residues. The CDR3 here is CASRTSGLKNTEAFF. The CDR3 DNA reads TGTGCCAGTAGAACCTCGGGACTGAAGAACACTGAAGCTTTCTTT.

The V gene is TRBV12-5, the J gene TRBJ2-1; 14 positions agree with TRBD2. Germline values: CDR1 LGHNT, CDR2 FRNRAP. CDR3 length equals 17 residues. J was trimmed by 1 base and V by 5 bases; bases with no gene match: 4. This CDR3 is CASGPRLAGGSYNEQFF. As DNA, the CDR3 is TGTGCTAGTGGTCCGAGACTAGCGGGAGGGTCCTACAATGAGCAGTTCTTC. Full variable domain (remainder filled in from reference TRBV12-5 and TRBJ2-1): DARVTQTPRHKVTEMGQEVTMRCQPILGHNTVFWYRQTMMQGLELLAYFRNRAPLDDSGMPKDRFSAEMPDATLATLKIQPSEPRDSAVYFCASGPRLAGGSYNEQFFGPGTRLTVL.